Sequencing of this T cell receptor (beta chain) was carried out in a study of regulatory T cells in long-lasting Graves disease. This clonotype was recorded at least ten times. What it binds is unknown. CDR3 regions were amplified by Arm-PCR using iRepertoire HTBI primers to build TCR beta libraries. From the multiplex PCR reads, TCRdb called clonotypes with MiXCR, one entry per CDR3 protein. Seen here are about 350,000 distinct CDR3 sequences, around 15% observed once, and the top ten hold around 20%. CDR3 length equals 16 residues. V trimming: 3 bases; J trimming: 5 bases; junction bases outside the gene matches: 6. CDR1 is MNHEY and CDR2 is SVGEGT in the germline V gene. Points from the study as a whole: Under persistent disease, TRBV28, TRBJ1-2 and TRBJ2-5 were used preferentially. Persistent patients had more shared public clonotypes (2,741) than new patients (roughly 900).

This sample's time point: newly diagnosed GD, antithyroid drugs for less than 3 months. PBMC RNA was the source of the TCR library. This sample was also put to use in a study of T cells in Graves' hyperthyroidism and ophthalmopathy.

V gene TRBV6-2 or TRBV6-3 combines with J gene TRBJ2-1, with 11 bases lining up with TRBD2. The clonotype originates from a young woman with Graves disease. Sequenced here: peripheral blood mononuclear cells (PBMCs), sampled at new diagnosis, from a patient treated with antithyroid drugs. Here the CDR3 reads CASSYSGGATNNEQFF. CDR3 nucleotide sequence: TGTGCCAGCAGTTATAGCGGGGGGGCAACGAACAATGAGCAGTTCTTC.